The 20 T cell receptor beta chains presented below share a single source sample, sequenced in a study of siplizumab effects on memory and regulatory T cells. Libraries were prepared by immunoSEQ multiplex PCR; TCRdb keeps only in-frame clonotypes and omits some of them. Among more than 60,000 clones listed, around 96% were seen once. The material sequenced was naive CD8+ T cells sorted from blood. The receptors originated from a human donor in good health.

The V gene is TRBV28, the J gene TRBJ1-1; no clear D. Germline loops: CDR1 MDHEN, CDR2 SYDVKM. Trimming removed 3 bases from V and 1 base from J, with 9 bases in between. This CDR3 has 14 amino acids. CDR3 DNA: TGTGCCAGCAGTTTCCGCAGGACGAACACTGAAGCTTTCTTT. This gives the protein CASSFRRTNTEAFF.

The rearrangement uses TRBV6-5 and TRBJ1-1; D remains unclear. The CDR3 contains 13 residues. V lost 6 bases and J 2 bases, leaving 10 bases between the germline ends. Looked up from germline, CDR1 is MNHEY and CDR2 is SVGAGI. CDR3 in DNA: TGTGCCAGCAGCATCGGTGGAAACACTGAAGCTTTCTTT. It encodes CASSIGGNTEAFF.

The chain uses TRBV11-2 and TRBJ2-7, with 7 bases that match TRBD1. This CDR3 region has 15 residues. The V gene's germline CDR1 is SGHAT and CDR2 FQNNGV. The V gene end was trimmed by 0 bases and the J gene end by 2 bases; junction bases not matched to a gene: 4. This CDR3 reads CASSLDRGTPYEQYF. The CDR3, as DNA: TGTGCCAGCAGCTTAGACAGGGGGACCCCCTACGAGCAGTACTTC.

The chain combines TRBV18 with TRBJ2-3; no reliable D call. Germline CDR1 is KGHSH and CDR2 is LQKENI. The CDR3 spans 12 residues. Trimming removed 6 bases from V and 4 bases from J, with 8 bases in between. The DNA for the CDR3 is TGTGCCAGCTCCCTCCCCCCAGATACGCAGTATTTT. As protein: CASSLPPDTQYF.

J is TRBJ2-1 and V is TRBV19, with no clear D. Trimming pared 3 bases from V and 4 bases from J, leaving 7 bases between. The CDR3 length is 13 residues. The germline CDR1 and CDR2 sequences are LNHDA and SQIVND (reference sequence). The CDR3 DNA reads TGTGCCAGTAGTATGAAAGCTTACAATGAGCAGTTCTTC. Protein sequence: CASSMKAYNEQFF.

This chain uses TRBV11-2 with TRBJ1-1; a weak D match, TRBD1 (6 bases). CDR3 size: 15 residues. The V and J ends lost 5 bases and 11 bases respectively, with 24 bases between them. Germline-derived CDR1 and CDR2 are SGHAT and FQNNGV. The CDR3 DNA follows: TGTGCCAGCAGCAAAATCCCCCAGGGGATCCCCGGGGCTTTCTTT. Encoded protein: CASSKIPQGIPGAFF.

The CDR3 DNA is TGTGCCATCAGTGATACGGCCAGCCACCTTACCTTC. This codes for CAISDTASHLTF. This chain links TRBV10-3 with TRBJ1-2, with D unclear. The germline CDR1 and CDR2 sequences are ENHRY and SYGVKD. This CDR3 is 12 amino acids long. V lost 3 bases and J lost 14, with 16 bases in between.

The chain has TRBV9 and TRBJ2-5; tentatively, D is TRBD2 (5 bases). CDR1 is SGDLS, CDR2 YYNGEE, per germline. This CDR3 region has 17 residues. Trimming removed 4 bases at V and 1 base at J, with 20 bases between. CDR3 sequence: CASSPRWPLGSQETQYF. DNA for the CDR3: TGTGCCAGCAGCCCTAGATGGCCCCTGGGGAGCCAAGAGACCCAGTACTTC.

This chain uses TRBV25-1 with TRBJ1-5; no firm D call. V lost 1 base to trimming and J lost 7 bases, with 8 bases between them. From germline, CDR1 is MGHDK and CDR2 SYGVNS. There are 13 residues in the CDR3. CDR3 bases: TGTGCCAGCAGTGAATGGGCAGGCCAGCCCCAGCATTTT. Translation: CASSEWAGQPQHF.

CDR3 bases: TGTGCCAGCAGCATGGGGGCTGAAGCTTTCTTT. It is translated as CASSMGAEAFF. The gene calls are TRBV13 and TRBJ1-1; TRBD1 is a possible D gene (5 bases). CDR3 length: 11 residues. Germline lookup yields CDR1 PRHDT and CDR2 FYEKMQ (reference sequence). Trimming pared 5 bases from V and 6 bases from J, leaving 7 bases between.

The gene calls are TRBV15 and TRBJ2-6; TRBD1 agrees at 8 bases. CDR1 and CDR2 (germline): LNHNV, YYDKDF (reference sequence). The CDR3 loop spans 18 amino acids. Trimming cost V 5 bases and J 0 bases; bases outside gene matches: 9. DNA of the CDR3: TGTGCCACCAGCGACCCGGGACAGGCTTTCTCTGGGGCCAACGTCCTGACTTTC. Amino acid sequence: CATSDPGQAFSGANVLTF.

The chain carries TRBV4-1 and TRBJ2-7; 9 bases align to TRBD1. CDR1 and CDR2 from the germline V gene are MGHRA and YSYEKL. The length of the CDR3 is 14 residues. V trimming: 3 bases; J trimming: 4 bases; junction bases outside the gene matches: 4. In nucleotides, the CDR3 is TGCGCCAGCAGCCATAGGACAGGGGATTACGAGCAGTACTTC. Translated, it gives CASSHRTGDYEQYF.

The rearrangement joins TRBV27 to TRBJ2-1; D gene uncertain. The CDR3 is made up of 11 amino acids. The germline V and J ends were trimmed by 5 bases and 4 bases, with 3 bases remaining between them. CDR1 is MNHEY, CDR2 SMNVEV, per germline (reference sequence). The CDR3 DNA follows: TGTGCCAGCAGTGAATACAATGAGCAGTTCTTC. Translating gives CASSEYNEQFF.

Regarding this clone: Other nucleotide sequences from this sample produce the same CDR3. The chain recombines TRBV6-5 with TRBJ1-1; tentatively, D is TRBD1 (5 bases). Per germline, CDR1 MNHEY and CDR2 SVGAGI. Deletions cut 2 bases from V and 4 bases from J, with 5 bases between. The CDR3 consists of 12 residues. In DNA form, the CDR3 reads TGTGCCAGCAGTTACGGGGGCACTGAAGCTTTCTTT. Amino acid sequence: CASSYGGTEAFF.

The gene calls are TRBV19 and TRBJ2-1; possible D gene TRBD1, 6 bases. The germline CDR1 and CDR2 sequences are LNHDA and SQIVND (reference sequence). V lost 5 bases and J lost 1, with 9 bases in between. CDR3 size: 14 residues. CDR3 bases: TGTGCCAGTAGTGTTACAGGGTCCTACAATGAGCAGTTCTTC. Its translation: CASSVTGSYNEQFF.

The gene calls are TRBV6-1 and TRBJ2-5; TRBD2 matches at 13 bases. J was trimmed by 5 bases and V by 10 bases; bases with no gene match: 10. The CDR3 is 15 residues long. Per germline, CDR1 MNHNS and CDR2 SASEGT. This CDR3 reads CATQLAGGLEETQYF. The DNA of the CDR3 is TGTGCCACCCAACTAGCGGGGGGGCTGGAGGAGACCCAGTACTTC.

The chain couples TRBV4-3 to TRBJ1-5; D is ambiguous. CDR1 is LGHNA and CDR2 is YSLEER in the germline V gene. The germline V and J ends were trimmed by 0 bases and 9 bases, with 15 bases remaining between them. CDR3 size: 15 residues. This chain's CDR3 is CASSQDTQSSGPQHF. The DNA for the CDR3 is TGCGCCAGCAGCCAAGATACCCAGTCCTCGGGGCCCCAGCATTTT.

This clone was detected only once. The CDR3 DNA reads as TGTGCCAGCAGCCCAGGACTAGCGGCGCCTGGCGAGCAGTACTTC. It yields the protein CASSPGLAAPGEQYF. This chain connects TRBV9 to TRBJ2-7; 10 bases map to TRBD2. Germline V gene data show CDR1 as SGDLS and CDR2 as YYNGEE. Trimming took 4 bases from V and 6 from J; bases not matched to a gene: 10. The length of the CDR3 is 15 residues.

V gene TRBV28 combines with J gene TRBJ2-7; D is unresolved. Germline V gives CDR1 MDHEN, CDR2 SYDVKM. This CDR3 is built from 15 residues. The V gene lost 3 bases and the J gene lost 0 bases, with 12 bases spanning the gap. The CDR3 loop is CASSFRGISSYEQYF. In nucleotides, the CDR3 is TGTGCCAGCAGTTTTCGCGGTATCAGCTCCTACGAGCAGTACTTC.

About this clone: One end of the junction is discordant with germline, which a read error may explain. V is TRBV7-9 and J is TRBJ2-1, with 9 bases fitting TRBD2. CDR3 length equals 11 residues. CDR1 and CDR2 from the germline V gene are SEHNR and FQNEAQ (reference sequence). Written as DNA, the CDR3 is TGTGCCAGCAGTGGGGCTAGCGGGGTCCTCTTC. Its protein product is CASSGASGVLF.